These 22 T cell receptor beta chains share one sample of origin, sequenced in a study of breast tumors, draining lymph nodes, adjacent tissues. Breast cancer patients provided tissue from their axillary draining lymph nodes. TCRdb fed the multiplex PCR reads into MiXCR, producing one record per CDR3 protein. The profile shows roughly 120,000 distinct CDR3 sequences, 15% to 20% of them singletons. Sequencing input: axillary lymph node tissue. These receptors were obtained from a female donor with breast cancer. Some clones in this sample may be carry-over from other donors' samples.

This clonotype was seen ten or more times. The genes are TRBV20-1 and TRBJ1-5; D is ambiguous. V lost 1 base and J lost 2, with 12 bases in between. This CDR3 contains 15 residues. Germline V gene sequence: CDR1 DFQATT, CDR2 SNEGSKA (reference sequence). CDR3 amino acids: CSARGRVIGNQPQHF. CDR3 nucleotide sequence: TGCAGTGCTAGAGGTCGGGTGATTGGCAATCAGCCCCAGCATTTT.

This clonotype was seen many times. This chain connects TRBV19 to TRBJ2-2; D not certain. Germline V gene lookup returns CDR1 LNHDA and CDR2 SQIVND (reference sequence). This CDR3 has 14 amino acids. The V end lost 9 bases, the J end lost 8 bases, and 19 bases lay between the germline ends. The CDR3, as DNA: TGTGCCAGCATGACACAGAGCCCAAGGGGGGAGCTGTTTTTT. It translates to CASMTQSPRGELFF.

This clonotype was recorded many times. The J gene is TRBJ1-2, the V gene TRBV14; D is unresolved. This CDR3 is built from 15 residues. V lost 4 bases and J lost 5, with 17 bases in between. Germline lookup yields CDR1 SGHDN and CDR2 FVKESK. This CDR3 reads CASSRTASGFYGYTF. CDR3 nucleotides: TGTGCCAGCAGCCGCACAGCGTCGGGGTTTTATGGCTACACCTTC.

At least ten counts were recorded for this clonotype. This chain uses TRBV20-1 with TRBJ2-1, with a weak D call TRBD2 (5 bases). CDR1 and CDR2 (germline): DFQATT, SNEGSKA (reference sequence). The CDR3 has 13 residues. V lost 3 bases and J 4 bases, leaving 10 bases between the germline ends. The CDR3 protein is CSARVREYNEQFF. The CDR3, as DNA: TGCAGTGCTAGGGTCCGGGAATACAATGAGCAGTTCTTC.

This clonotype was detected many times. CDR3 sequence (DNA): TGTGCCAGCAGCTTAGCGCGGGACAGAGTATATGCGCAGTATTTT. Translated, it gives CASSLARDRVYAQYF. The V and J genes are TRBV7-9 and TRBJ2-3; possible D gene TRBD1, 7 bases. The CDR3 is made up of 15 amino acids. Trimming removed 0 bases at V and 10 bases at J, with 17 bases between. CDR1 and CDR2 (germline): SEHNR, FQNEAQ (reference sequence).

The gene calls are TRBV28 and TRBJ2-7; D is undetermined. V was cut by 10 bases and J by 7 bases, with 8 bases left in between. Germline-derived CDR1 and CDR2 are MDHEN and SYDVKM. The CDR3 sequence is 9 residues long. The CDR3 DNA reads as TGTGCCACCAATGATGAGCAGTACTTC. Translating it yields CATNDEQYF.

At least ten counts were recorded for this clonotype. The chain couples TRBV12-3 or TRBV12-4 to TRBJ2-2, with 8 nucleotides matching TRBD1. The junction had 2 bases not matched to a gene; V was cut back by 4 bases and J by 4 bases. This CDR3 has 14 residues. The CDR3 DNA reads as TGTGCCAGCAGTTGGACAGGGACCACCGGGGAGCTGTTTTTT. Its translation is CASSWTGTTGELFF.

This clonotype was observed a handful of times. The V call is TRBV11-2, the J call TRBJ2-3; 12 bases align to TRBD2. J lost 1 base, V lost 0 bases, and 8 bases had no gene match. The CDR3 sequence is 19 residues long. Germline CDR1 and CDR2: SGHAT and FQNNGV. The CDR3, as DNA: TGTGCCAGCAGCTTAGATCTAGCGGGGGGGCCTGTCCGCACAGATACGCAGTATTTT. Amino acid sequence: CASSLDLAGGPVRTDTQYF.

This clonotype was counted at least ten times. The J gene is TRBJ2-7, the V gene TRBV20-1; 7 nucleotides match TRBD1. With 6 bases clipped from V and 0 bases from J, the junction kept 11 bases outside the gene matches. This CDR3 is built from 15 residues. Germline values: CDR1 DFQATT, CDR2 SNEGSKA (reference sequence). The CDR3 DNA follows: TGCAGTGCGGAAAGCCCAGGGACAGCCTCCTACGAGCAGTACTTC. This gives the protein CSAESPGTASYEQYF.

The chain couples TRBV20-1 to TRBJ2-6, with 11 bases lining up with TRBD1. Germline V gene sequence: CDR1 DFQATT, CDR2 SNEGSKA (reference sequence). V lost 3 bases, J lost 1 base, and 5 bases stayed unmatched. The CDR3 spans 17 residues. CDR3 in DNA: TGCAGTGCTAGGAGGACAGGGGGCTCGTCTGGGGCCAACGTCCTGACTTTC. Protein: CSARRTGGSSGANVLTF.

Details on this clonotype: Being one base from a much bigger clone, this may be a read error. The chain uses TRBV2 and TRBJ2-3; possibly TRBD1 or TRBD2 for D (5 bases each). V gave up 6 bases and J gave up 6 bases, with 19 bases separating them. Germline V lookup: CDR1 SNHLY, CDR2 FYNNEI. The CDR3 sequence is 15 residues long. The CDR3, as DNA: TGTGCCAGCAGCTCCGGGGCGTGGGCAACCGATACGCAGTATTTT. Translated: CASSSGAWATDTQYF.

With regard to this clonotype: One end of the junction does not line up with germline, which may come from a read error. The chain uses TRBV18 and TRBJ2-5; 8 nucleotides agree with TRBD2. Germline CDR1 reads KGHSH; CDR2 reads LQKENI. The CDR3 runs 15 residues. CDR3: CASSPVAGFQETQSF. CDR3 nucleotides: TGTGCCAGCTCACCTGTAGCGGGGTTTCAAGAGACCCAGTCCTTC.

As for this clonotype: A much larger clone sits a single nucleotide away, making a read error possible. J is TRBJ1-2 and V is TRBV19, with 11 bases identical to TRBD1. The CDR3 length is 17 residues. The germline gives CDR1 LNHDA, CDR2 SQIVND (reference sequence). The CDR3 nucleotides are TGTGCCAGTAGTATACCTACGGGACAGGGGGAAGTCTATAGCTACACCTTC. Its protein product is CASSIPTGQGEVYSYTF.

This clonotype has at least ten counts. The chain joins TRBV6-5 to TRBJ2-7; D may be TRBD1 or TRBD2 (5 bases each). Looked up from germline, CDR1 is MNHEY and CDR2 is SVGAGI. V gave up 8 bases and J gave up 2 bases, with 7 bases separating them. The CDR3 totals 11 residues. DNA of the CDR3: TGTGCCAGCGTGGGGGCCTACGAGCAGTACTTC. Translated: CASVGAYEQYF.

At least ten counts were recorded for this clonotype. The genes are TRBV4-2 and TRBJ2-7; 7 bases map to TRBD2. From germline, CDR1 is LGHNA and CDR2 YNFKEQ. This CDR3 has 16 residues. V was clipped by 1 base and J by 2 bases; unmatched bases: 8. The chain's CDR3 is CASSQATSSQTYEQYF. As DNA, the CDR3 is TGTGCCAGCAGCCAAGCGACTAGCTCCCAAACCTACGAGCAGTACTTC.

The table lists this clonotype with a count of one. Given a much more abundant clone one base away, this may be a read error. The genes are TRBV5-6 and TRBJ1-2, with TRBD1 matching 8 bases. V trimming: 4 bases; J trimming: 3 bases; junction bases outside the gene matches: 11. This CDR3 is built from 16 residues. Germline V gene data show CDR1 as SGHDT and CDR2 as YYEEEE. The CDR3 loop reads CASSQGQDPLHYGYTF. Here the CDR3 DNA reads TGTGCCAGCAGCCAGGGACAGGACCCACTGCACTATGGCTACACCTTC.

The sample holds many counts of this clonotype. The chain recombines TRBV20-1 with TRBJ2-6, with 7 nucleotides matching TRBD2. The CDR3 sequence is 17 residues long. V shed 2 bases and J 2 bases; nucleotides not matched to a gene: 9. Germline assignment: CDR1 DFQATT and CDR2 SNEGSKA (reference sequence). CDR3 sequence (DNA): TGCAGTGCTAGACGTCGGAGGGAGGGTACTGGGGCCAACGTCCTGACTTTC. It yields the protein CSARRRREGTGANVLTF.

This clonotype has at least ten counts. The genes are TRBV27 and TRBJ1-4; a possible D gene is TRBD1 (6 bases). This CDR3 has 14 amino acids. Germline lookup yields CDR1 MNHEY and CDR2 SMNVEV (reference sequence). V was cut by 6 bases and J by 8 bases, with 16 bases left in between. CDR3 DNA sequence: TGTGCCAGCAGAAGGACCGCAAGGGGGGAAAAACTGTTTTTT. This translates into CASRRTARGEKLFF.

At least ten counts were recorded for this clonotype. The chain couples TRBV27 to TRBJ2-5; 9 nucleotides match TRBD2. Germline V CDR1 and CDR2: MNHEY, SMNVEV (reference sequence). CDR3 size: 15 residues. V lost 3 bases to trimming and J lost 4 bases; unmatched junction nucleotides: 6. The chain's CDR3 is CASSLAGGRRETQYF. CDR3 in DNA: TGTGCCAGCAGTTTGGCGGGGGGGCGGCGAGAGACCCAGTACTTC.

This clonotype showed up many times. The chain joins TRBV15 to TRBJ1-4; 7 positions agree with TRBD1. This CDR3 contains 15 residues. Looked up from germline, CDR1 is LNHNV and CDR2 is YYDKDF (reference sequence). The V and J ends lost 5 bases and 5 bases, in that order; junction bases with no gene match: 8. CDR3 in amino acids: CATSATGTENEKLFF. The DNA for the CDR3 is TGTGCCACCAGCGCAACCGGGACAGAAAATGAAAAACTGTTTTTT.

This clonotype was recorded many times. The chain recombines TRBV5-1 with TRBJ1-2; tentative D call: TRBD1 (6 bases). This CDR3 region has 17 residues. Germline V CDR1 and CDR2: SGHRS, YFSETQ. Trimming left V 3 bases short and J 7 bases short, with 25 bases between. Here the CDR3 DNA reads TGCGCCAGCAGCTCGGAGGCGGCGGGTGGGGGCTCTCGTGGCTACACCTTC. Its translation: CASSSEAAGGGSRGYTF.

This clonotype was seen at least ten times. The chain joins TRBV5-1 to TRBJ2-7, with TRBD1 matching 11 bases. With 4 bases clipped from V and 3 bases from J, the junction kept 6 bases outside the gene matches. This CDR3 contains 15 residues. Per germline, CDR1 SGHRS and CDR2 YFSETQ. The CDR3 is CASSPPGQGVYEQYF. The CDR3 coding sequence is TGCGCCAGCAGCCCGCCGGGACAGGGGGTCTACGAGCAGTACTTC.